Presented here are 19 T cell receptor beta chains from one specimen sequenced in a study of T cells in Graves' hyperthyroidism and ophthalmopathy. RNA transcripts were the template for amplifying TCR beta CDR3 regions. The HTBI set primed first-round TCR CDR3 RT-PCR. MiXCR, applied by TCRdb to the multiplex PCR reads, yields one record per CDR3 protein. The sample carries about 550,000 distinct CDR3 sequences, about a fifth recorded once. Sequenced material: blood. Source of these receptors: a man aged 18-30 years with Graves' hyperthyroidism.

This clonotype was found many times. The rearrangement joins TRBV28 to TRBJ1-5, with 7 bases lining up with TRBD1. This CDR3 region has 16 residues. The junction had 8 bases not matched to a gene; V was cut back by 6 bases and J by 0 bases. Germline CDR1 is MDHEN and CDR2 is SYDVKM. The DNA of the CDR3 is TGTGCCAGCAGCGGCCGGGACAGTCCTAGCAATCAGCCCCAGCATTTT. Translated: CASSGRDSPSNQPQHF.

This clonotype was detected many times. The chain's CDR3 is CASSQGSTATLAKNIQYF. CDR3 DNA sequence: TGTGCCAGCAGCCAAGGGTCAACAGCTACCCTAGCCAAAAACATTCAGTACTTC. The chain has TRBV14 and TRBJ2-4; no reliable D call. The CDR3 loop spans 18 amino acids. Germline V CDR1 and CDR2: SGHDN, FVKESK. V gave up 1 base and J gave up 0 bases, with 16 bases separating them.

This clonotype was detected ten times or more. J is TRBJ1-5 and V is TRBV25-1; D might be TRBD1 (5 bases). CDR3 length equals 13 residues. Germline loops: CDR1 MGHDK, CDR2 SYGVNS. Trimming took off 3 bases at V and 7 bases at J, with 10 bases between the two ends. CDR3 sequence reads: CASSDAGSQPQHF. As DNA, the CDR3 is TGTGCCAGCAGTGACGCAGGGTCCCAGCCCCAGCATTTT.

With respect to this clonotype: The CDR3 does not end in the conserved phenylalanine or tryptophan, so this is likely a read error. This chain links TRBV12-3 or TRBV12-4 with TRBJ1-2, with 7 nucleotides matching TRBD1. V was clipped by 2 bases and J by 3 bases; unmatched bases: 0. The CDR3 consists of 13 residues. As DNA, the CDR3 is TGTGCCAGCAGTTTAACAGGGGACTATGGCTACACCGTC. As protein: CASSLTGDYGYTV.

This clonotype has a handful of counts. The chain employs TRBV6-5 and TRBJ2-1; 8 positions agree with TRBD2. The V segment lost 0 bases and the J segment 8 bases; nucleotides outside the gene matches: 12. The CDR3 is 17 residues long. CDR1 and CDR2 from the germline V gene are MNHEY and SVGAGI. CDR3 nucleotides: TGTGCCAGCAGTTACTCAAGAATGAGCGGGGGAATTTATGAGCAGTTCTTC. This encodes CASSYSRMSGGIYEQFF.

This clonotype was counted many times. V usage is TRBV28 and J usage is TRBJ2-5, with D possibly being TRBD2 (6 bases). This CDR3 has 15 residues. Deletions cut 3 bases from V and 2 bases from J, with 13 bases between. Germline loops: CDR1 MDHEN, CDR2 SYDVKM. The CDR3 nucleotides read TGTGCCAGCAGTTTTTCTGGGGGGAGGCAAGAGACCCAGTACTTC. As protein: CASSFSGGRQETQYF.

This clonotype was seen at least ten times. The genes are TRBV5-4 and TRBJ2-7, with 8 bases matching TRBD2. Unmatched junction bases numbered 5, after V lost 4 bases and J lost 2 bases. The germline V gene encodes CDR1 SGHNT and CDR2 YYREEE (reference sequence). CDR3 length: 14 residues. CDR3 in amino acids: CASSTGGGTYEQYF. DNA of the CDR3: TGTGCCAGCAGCACCGGCGGGGGGACCTACGAGCAGTACTTC.

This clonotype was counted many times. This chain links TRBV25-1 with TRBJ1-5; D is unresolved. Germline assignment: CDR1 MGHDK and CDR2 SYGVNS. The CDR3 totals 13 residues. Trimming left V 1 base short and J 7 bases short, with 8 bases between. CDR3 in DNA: TGTGCCAGCAGTGAATCGACGGGGCAGCCCCAGCATTTT. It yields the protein CASSESTGQPQHF.

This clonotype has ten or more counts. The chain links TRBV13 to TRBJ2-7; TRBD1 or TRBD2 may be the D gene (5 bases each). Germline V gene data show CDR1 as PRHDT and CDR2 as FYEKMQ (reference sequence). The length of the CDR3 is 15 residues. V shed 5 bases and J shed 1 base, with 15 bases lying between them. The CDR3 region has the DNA TGTGCCAGCAGCCGTCGGGACGGAAGTTCCTACGAGCAGTACTTC. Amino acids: CASSRRDGSSYEQYF.

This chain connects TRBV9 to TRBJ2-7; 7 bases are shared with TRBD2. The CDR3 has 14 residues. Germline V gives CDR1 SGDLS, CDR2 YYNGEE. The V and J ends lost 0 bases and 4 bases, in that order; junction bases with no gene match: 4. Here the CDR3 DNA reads TGTGCCAGCAGCGTAGGGGGGGGAGATTACGAGCAGTACTTC. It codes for CASSVGGGDYEQYF.

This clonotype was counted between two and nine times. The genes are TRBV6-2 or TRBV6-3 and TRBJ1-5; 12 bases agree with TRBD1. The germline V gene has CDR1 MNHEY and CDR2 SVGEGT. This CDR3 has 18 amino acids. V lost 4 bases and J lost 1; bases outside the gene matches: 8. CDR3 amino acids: CASSSGTGGSVSNQPQHF. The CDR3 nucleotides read TGTGCCAGCAGTTCCGGGACAGGGGGCTCGGTGAGCAATCAGCCCCAGCATTTT.

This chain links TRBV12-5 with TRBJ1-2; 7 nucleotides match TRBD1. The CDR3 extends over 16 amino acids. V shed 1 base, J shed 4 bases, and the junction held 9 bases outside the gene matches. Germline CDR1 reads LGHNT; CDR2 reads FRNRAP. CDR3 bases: TGTGCTAGTGGTTTGGGCCAGGGGGGGGTCGGCTATGGCTACACCTTC. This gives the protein CASGLGQGGVGYGYTF.

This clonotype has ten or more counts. The CDR3 DNA is TGTGCCAGCACCGGACTACAATCGAGCTACGAGCAGTACTTC. It translates to CASTGLQSSYEQYF. This chain connects TRBV11-2 to TRBJ2-7, with D perhaps TRBD2 (6 bases). The CDR3 spans 14 residues. Trimming took 7 bases from V and 3 from J, leaving 16 bases between them. In germline, CDR1 is SGHAT, CDR2 FQNNGV.

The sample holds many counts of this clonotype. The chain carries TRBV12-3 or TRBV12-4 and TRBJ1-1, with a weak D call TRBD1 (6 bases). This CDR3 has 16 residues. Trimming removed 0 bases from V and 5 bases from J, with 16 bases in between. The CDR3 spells CASSLARGRGGTEAFF. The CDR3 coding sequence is TGTGCCAGCAGTTTAGCCCGAGGTAGGGGGGGGACTGAAGCTTTCTTT.

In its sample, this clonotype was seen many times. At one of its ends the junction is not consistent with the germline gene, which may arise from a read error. In DNA form, the CDR3 reads TGTGCCAGCAGTCAGGGGCGGATATTACGGAGGACCTTT. This encodes CASSQGRILRRTF. The chain has TRBV12-3 or TRBV12-4 and TRBJ1-1; tentatively, D is TRBD1 (6 bases). CDR3 length: 13 amino acids.

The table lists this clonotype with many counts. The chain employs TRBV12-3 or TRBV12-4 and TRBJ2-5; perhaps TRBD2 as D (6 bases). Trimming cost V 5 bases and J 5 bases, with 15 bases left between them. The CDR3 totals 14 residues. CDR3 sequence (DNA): TGTGCCAGCAGTCCTCCTAGCGTCTTGGAGACCCAGTACTTC. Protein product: CASSPPSVLETQYF.

CDR3 sequence: CASSTGPLGETQYF. In DNA, the CDR3 is TGTGCCAGCAGCACCGGGCCCCTCGGGGAGACCCAGTACTTC. The V and J genes are TRBV5-6 and TRBJ2-5; D is uncertain. V gave up 4 bases and J gave up 5 bases, with 15 bases separating them. The CDR3 sequence is 14 residues long. The germline V gene has CDR1 SGHDT and CDR2 YYEEEE.

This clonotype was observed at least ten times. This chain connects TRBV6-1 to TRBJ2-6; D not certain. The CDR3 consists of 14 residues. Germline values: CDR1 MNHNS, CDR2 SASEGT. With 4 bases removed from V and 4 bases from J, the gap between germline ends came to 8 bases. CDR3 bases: TGTGCCAGCAGTGTCGGTGTGGGGGCCAACGTCCTGACTTTC. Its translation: CASSVGVGANVLTF.

The CDR3 is CASGSTIGPTGYEQYF. The DNA for the CDR3 is TGTGCCAGCGGCTCCACAATCGGCCCTACGGGATACGAGCAGTACTTC. The chain employs TRBV27 and TRBJ2-7; TRBD2 is a possible D gene (5 bases). This CDR3 comprises 16 residues. The germline gives CDR1 MNHEY, CDR2 SMNVEV (reference sequence). Trimming took 8 bases from V and 4 from J, leaving 24 bases between them.